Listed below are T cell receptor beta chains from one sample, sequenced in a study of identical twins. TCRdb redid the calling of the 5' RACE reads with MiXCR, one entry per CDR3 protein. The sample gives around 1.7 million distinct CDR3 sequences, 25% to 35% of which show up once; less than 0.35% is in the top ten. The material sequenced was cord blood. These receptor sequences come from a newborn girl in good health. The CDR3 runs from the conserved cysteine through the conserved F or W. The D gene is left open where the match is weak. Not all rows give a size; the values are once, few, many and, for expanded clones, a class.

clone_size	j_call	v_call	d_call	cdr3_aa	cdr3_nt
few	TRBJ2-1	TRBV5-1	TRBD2	CASSSGTSGSITSYNEQFF	TGCGCCAGCAGCTCGGGGACTAGCGGGAGCATTACCTCCTACAATGAGCAGTTCTTC
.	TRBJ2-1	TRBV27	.	CASSYYGQRYHEQFF	TGTGCCAGCAGTTATTATGGACAGCGTTATCACGAGCAGTTCTTC
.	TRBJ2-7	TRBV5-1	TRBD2	CASSKIAGASYEQYF	TGCGCCAGCAGCAAGATAGCGGGAGCCTCCTACGAGCAGTACTTC
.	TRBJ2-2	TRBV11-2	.	CASRRVGGGVTGELFF	TGTGCCAGCAGACGCGTCGGGGGAGGAGTAACCGGGGAGCTGTTTTTT
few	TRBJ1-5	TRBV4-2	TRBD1	CASSPKPTGGQPQHF	TGTGCCAGCAGCCCAAAACCGACAGGGGGTCAGCCCCAGCATTTT
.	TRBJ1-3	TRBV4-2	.	CASSQGYTSSGNTIYF	TGTGCCAGCAGCCAAGGGTACACGAGCTCTGGAAACACCATATATTTT
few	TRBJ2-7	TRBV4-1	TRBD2	CASSQGRLAGSYEQYF	TGCGCCAGCAGCCAAGGGAGACTAGCGGGCTCCTACGAGCAGTACTTC
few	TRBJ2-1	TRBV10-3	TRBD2	CASGLAGGGNEQFF	TGTGCCTCCGGACTAGCGGGGGGCGGGAATGAGCAGTTCTTC
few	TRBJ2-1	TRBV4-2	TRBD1	CASSQEGTGIGEQFF	TGTGCCAGCAGCCAAGAAGGGACAGGGATAGGTGAGCAGTTCTTC
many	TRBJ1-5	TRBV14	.	CASSQDGGQPQHF	TGTGCCAGCAGCCAAGATGGAGGTCAGCCCCAGCATTTT
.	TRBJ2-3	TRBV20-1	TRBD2	CSARLAGGLLDTQYF	TGCAGTGCTAGACTAGCGGGGGGGTTGTTAGATACGCAGTATTTT
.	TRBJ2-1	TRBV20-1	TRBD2	CSAKGLAGYNEQFF	TGCAGTGCTAAAGGACTAGCGGGGTACAATGAGCAGTTCTTC
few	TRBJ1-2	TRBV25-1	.	CASSEKAGGQYGYTF	TGTGCCAGCAGTGAAAAGGCGGGCGGCCAGTATGGCTACACCTTC
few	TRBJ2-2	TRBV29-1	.	CSVAKNSQGNTGELFF	TGCAGCGTTGCGAAGAATTCACAGGGCAACACCGGGGAGCTGTTTTTT
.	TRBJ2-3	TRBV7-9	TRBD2	CASSDQPGTSGIWGGDTQYF	TGTGCCAGCAGCGACCAGCCCGGGACTAGCGGGATCTGGGGCGGAGATACGCAGTATTTT
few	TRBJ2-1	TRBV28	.	CASSPGSLAASYNEQFF	TGTGCCAGCAGTCCAGGGAGTTTAGCGGCCTCCTACAATGAGCAGTTCTTC